The 29 T cell receptor beta chains below all came from one sample that was sequenced in a study of blood T cell repertoires in COVID-19. This table comes from immunoSEQ multiplex PCR, and its TCRdb copy is limited to in-frame clones, with some not included. The sample has 150,000 to 200,000 clones; nearly 80% are singletons. The sequencing sample was made of peripheral blood. The source of these receptors is a woman older than 75 with acute or convalescent COVID-19.

The chain links TRBV20-1 to TRBJ2-2; TRBD2 matches at 7 bases. This CDR3 has 11 amino acids. Looked up from germline, CDR1 is DFQATT and CDR2 is SNEGSKA (reference sequence). J was trimmed by 7 bases and V by 6 bases; bases with no gene match: 2. Here the CDR3 reads CSAWTSGELFF. The CDR3 DNA is TGCAGTGCCTGGACTAGCGGGGAGCTGTTTTTT.

This clone has a single count. This chain uses TRBV24-1 with TRBJ2-5, with D possibly matching TRBD2 (5 bases). The CDR3 is 13 residues long. Germline assignment: CDR1 KGHDR and CDR2 SFDVKD. V lost 4 bases to trimming and J lost 3 bases, with 8 bases between them. The CDR3 loop reads CATSESGKETQYF. CDR3 DNA: TGTGCCACCAGTGAGTCCGGGAAAGAGACCCAGTACTTC.

Remarks on this clone: The sample contains more than one DNA sequence encoding this CDR3. The chain carries TRBV28 and TRBJ1-2; 11 nucleotides agree with TRBD1. This CDR3 has 14 residues. V was clipped by 6 bases and J by 0 bases; unmatched bases: 0. Germline values: CDR1 MDHEN, CDR2 SYDVKM. The CDR3 bases are TGTGCCAGCAGGGGACAGGGGGCTAACTATGGCTACACCTTC. As protein: CASRGQGANYGYTF.

This chain links TRBV30 with TRBJ1-2; possible D gene TRBD1, 5 bases. Trimming pared 0 bases from V and 5 bases from J, leaving 19 bases between. Germline values: CDR1 GTSNPN, CDR2 SVGIG (reference sequence). The CDR3 runs to 16 residues. This CDR3 is CAWSVGPTAPAYGYTF. Here the CDR3 DNA reads TGTGCCTGGAGTGTAGGCCCGACAGCTCCGGCTTATGGCTACACCTTC.

V is TRBV24-1 and J is TRBJ1-2; unclear D gene. The germline V gene encodes CDR1 KGHDR and CDR2 SFDVKD. This CDR3 contains 12 residues. With 4 bases removed from V and 8 bases from J, the gap between germline ends came to 10 bases. Here the CDR3 reads CATSDFRGGYTF. CDR3 sequence (DNA): TGTGCCACCAGTGACTTCCGTGGCGGCTACACCTTC.

This rearrangement joins TRBV6-1 to TRBJ2-7; 8 bases align to TRBD1. Germline loops: CDR1 MNHNS, CDR2 SASEGT. Trimming removed 2 bases from V and 6 bases from J; junction bases left unmatched: 6. This CDR3 contains 14 residues. DNA of the CDR3: TGTGCCAGCAGTGAACTGGCAGGGGGCGGCGAGCAGTACTTC. This sequence encodes CASSELAGGGEQYF.

The chain uses TRBV6-5 and TRBJ1-1; tentatively, D is TRBD1 (5 bases). Germline V lookup: CDR1 MNHEY, CDR2 SVGAGI. The CDR3 contains 15 residues. Trimming took 0 bases from V and 4 from J, leaving 12 bases between them. CDR3 in DNA: TGTGCCAGCAGTTACTCGTGGGGGGACCCCACTGAAGCTTTCTTT. It codes for CASSYSWGDPTEAFF.

The chain has TRBV10-2 and TRBJ1-2, with D perhaps TRBD1 (6 bases). The V gene lost 4 bases and the J gene lost 5 bases, with 11 bases spanning the gap. Germline CDR1 WSHSY, CDR2 SAAADI. CDR3 length: 13 amino acids. CDR3 coding DNA: TGCGCCAGCAGTGCCGGGACATCGTATGGCTACACCTTC. It yields the protein CASSAGTSYGYTF.

The DNA for the CDR3 is TGTGCCAGCAGCCCACGCTATGACTCCTACGAGCAGTACTTC. Protein: CASSPRYDSYEQYF. The chain recombines TRBV7-2 with TRBJ2-7; D uncertain. CDR1 SGHTA and CDR2 FQGNSA come from the germline V gene. Trimming cost V 5 bases and J 0 bases, with 11 bases left between them. This CDR3 has 14 residues. The whole variable domain, remainder taken from reference TRBV7-2 and TRBJ2-7, is GAGVSQSPSNKVTEKGKDVELRCDPISGHTALYWYRQSLGQGLEFLIYFQGNSAPDKSGLPSDRFSAERTGGSVSTLTIQRTQQEDSAVYLCASSPRYDSYEQYFGPGTRLTVT.

The CDR3 DNA reads as TGTGCCAGCAGCCAGGGACAGCTCAGCTCCTATAATTCACCCCTCCACTTT. Protein sequence: CASSQGQLSSYNSPLHF. The chain employs TRBV11-2 and TRBJ1-6; the match to TRBD1 covers 7 bases. After removal of 5 bases from V and 0 bases from J, the junction contained 7 bases not matched to a gene. Germline V gives CDR1 SGHAT, CDR2 FQNNGV. The length of the CDR3 is 17 residues.

A remark on this clone: At one of its ends the junction is not consistent with the germline gene, which may arise from a read error. V and J are TRBV14 and TRBJ2-7, with 11 bases fitting TRBD1. This CDR3 region has 15 residues. Looked up from germline, CDR1 is SGHDN and CDR2 is FVKESK. Here the CDR3 reads CPPTKTRGQGGEQYF. In DNA form, the CDR3 reads TGCCCCCCCACCAAAACGCGGGGACAGGGGGGAGAGCAGTACTTC.

The chain is built from TRBV10-2 and TRBJ1-1; D is ambiguous. Trimming cost V 3 bases and J 3 bases, with 20 bases left between them. Germline V CDR1 and CDR2: WSHSY, SAAADI. CDR3 length: 17 amino acids. CDR3: CASSDPGRRQRDTEAFF. Written as DNA, the CDR3 is TGCGCCAGCAGTGATCCCGGGAGGCGCCAGAGGGACACTGAAGCTTTCTTT.

The chain employs TRBV27 and TRBJ2-2, with TRBD1 matching over 12 bases. Trimming removed 2 bases from V and 4 bases from J; junction bases left unmatched: 11. Germline V CDR1 and CDR2: MNHEY, SMNVEV (reference sequence). This CDR3 has 19 amino acids. CDR3 loop: CASSLNRDRGRRVTGELFF. CDR3 coding DNA: TGTGCCAGCAGTTTAAACCGGGACAGGGGGCGTCGTGTCACCGGGGAGCTGTTTTTT.

V usage is TRBV18 and J usage is TRBJ2-7; D is perhaps TRBD1 (6 bases). The germline V gene encodes CDR1 KGHSH and CDR2 LQKENI. The CDR3 is 14 residues long. V dropped 5 bases and J dropped 0 bases, with 11 bases sitting between them. CDR3 sequence: CASSTLDSSYEQYF. The CDR3 region has the DNA TGTGCCAGCTCAACCTTGGACAGCTCCTACGAGCAGTACTTC.

The rearrangement links TRBV9 to TRBJ2-7, with TRBD2 identical over 12 bases. Germline V lookup: CDR1 SGDLS, CDR2 YYNGEE. J gave up 3 bases and V 4 bases, and 2 bases lay outside the gene matches. The CDR3 consists of 14 residues. CDR3 DNA: TGTGCCAGCAGCCCTAGCGGGAGGGTCTACGAGCAGTACTTC. It yields the protein CASSPSGRVYEQYF.

DNA of the CDR3: TGTGCCAGCAGCTTGGGACAGGGGAATCAGCCCCAGCATTTT. Amino acid sequence: CASSLGQGNQPQHF. The chain links TRBV7-2 to TRBJ1-5, with 10 bases identical to TRBD1. J lost 4 bases, V lost 3 bases, and 0 bases had no gene match. The germline CDR1 and CDR2 sequences are SGHTA and FQGNSA. This CDR3 has 14 amino acids.

This chain connects TRBV3-1 (or the pseudogene TRBV3-2) to TRBJ1-2, with D maybe TRBD1 (5 bases). V was cut by 5 bases and J by 8 bases, with 18 bases left in between. The germline V gene encodes CDR1 LGHDT and CDR2 YNNKEL (reference sequence). The CDR3 length is 14 residues. In DNA, the CDR3 is TGTGCCAGCAGCAAATCGGATTCAGGGTACGGCTACACCTTC. It encodes CASSKSDSGYGYTF.

V and J are TRBV7-2 and TRBJ2-2; tentative D call: TRBD1 (5 bases). V dropped 6 bases and J dropped 7 bases, with 9 bases sitting between them. The germline V gene has CDR1 SGHTA and CDR2 FQGNSA. The CDR3 consists of 12 residues. CDR3 DNA: TGTGCCAGCAGTAGGGGCTTCGGGGAGCTGTTTTTT. Amino acids: CASSRGFGELFF.

The rearrangement uses TRBV18 and TRBJ2-7; 10 nucleotides agree with TRBD1. The germline CDR1 and CDR2 sequences are KGHSH and LQKENI. CDR3 length: 18 amino acids. Trimming cost V 5 bases and J 2 bases; bases outside gene matches: 15. The CDR3 DNA is TGTGCCAGCTCAACGACAGGGGGCGATTTTGGGAGACCCTACGAGCAGTACTTC. Protein: CASSTTGGDFGRPYEQYF.

The rearrangement joins TRBV11-2 to TRBJ2-1, with 9 bases lining up with TRBD2. V lost 5 bases, J lost 5 bases, and 4 bases stayed unmatched. Germline V gives CDR1 SGHAT, CDR2 FQNNGV. The CDR3 is 14 residues long. This chain's CDR3 is CASSVRTSDNEQFF. The CDR3 DNA reads TGTGCCAGCAGCGTCCGGACTAGCGACAATGAGCAGTTCTTC.

The genes are TRBV27 and TRBJ1-1; D gene uncertain. The germline V gene encodes CDR1 MNHEY and CDR2 SMNVEV (reference sequence). V dropped 7 bases and J dropped 0 bases, with 15 bases sitting between them. The CDR3 is 15 residues long. CDR3: CASISAGSMNTEAFF. The CDR3 DNA reads TGTGCCAGCATCTCCGCGGGGAGCATGAACACTGAAGCTTTCTTT.

This rearrangement joins TRBV3-1 (or the pseudogene TRBV3-2) to TRBJ1-1; D gene unclear. The CDR3 has 14 residues. Germline V lookup: CDR1 LGHDT, CDR2 YNNKEL (reference sequence). V lost 1 base to trimming and J lost 4 bases, with 10 bases between them. The CDR3 coding sequence is TGTGCCAGCAGCCAAGCCGGGCGGGTCACTGAAGCTTTCTTT. Residues: CASSQAGRVTEAFF.

About this clone itself: The same CDR3 is also encoded by other DNA sequences in this sample. CDR3 amino acids: CASSYTGDGNQPQHF. The CDR3 coding sequence is TGTGCCAGCAGTTACACGGGGGACGGTAATCAGCCCCAGCATTTT. The chain combines TRBV6-5 with TRBJ1-5, with D perhaps TRBD1 (5 bases). V lost 2 bases, J lost 4 bases, and 12 bases lay in between. The CDR3 is 15 amino acids. CDR1 MNHEY and CDR2 SVGAGI come from the germline V gene.

The V and J genes are TRBV19 and TRBJ2-1; 7 bases match TRBD1. Trimming removed 10 bases from V and 7 bases from J; junction bases left unmatched: 16. CDR3 length: 15 residues. Germline CDR1 reads LNHDA; CDR2 reads SQIVND (reference sequence). CDR3 protein: CATRKNGQGVNEQFF. The CDR3 DNA sequence: TGTGCCACCCGCAAGAACGGCCAGGGGGTTAATGAGCAGTTCTTC.

The V call is TRBV27, the J call TRBJ1-1; D is unresolved. The germline V gene encodes CDR1 MNHEY and CDR2 SMNVEV (reference sequence). The CDR3 has 13 amino acids. Trimming removed 0 bases at V and 7 bases at J, with 9 bases between. The DNA for the CDR3 is TGTGCCAGCAGTTTATCTTCCCTAAATGAAGCTTTCTTT. This codes for CASSLSSLNEAFF.

This clone has just a few counts. This sequence joins TRBV28 and TRBJ2-7, with 11 bases aligning to TRBD2. The CDR3 extends over 17 amino acids. V lost 6 bases, J lost 0 bases, and 10 bases stayed unmatched. Germline CDR1 reads MDHEN; CDR2 reads SYDVKM. The CDR3 reads CASSPGGLADSSYEQYF. CDR3 DNA: TGTGCCAGCAGCCCTGGGGGACTAGCGGATAGCTCCTACGAGCAGTACTTC.

The gene calls are TRBV27 and TRBJ2-7; TRBD1 might be the D (6 bases). The CDR3 is 16 residues long. Germline assignment: CDR1 MNHEY and CDR2 SMNVEV (reference sequence). V dropped 6 bases and J dropped 1 base, with 19 bases sitting between them. Here the CDR3 reads CASSSPGHTRSYEQYF. The CDR3 coding sequence is TGTGCCAGCAGCTCTCCGGGACACACTAGATCCTACGAGCAGTACTTC.

The chain employs TRBV4-1 and TRBJ1-1; perhaps TRBD1 as D (6 bases). The CDR3 consists of 15 residues. Trimming left V 6 bases short and J 2 bases short, with 16 bases between. CDR1 is MGHRA, CDR2 YSYEKL, per germline. The CDR3 nucleotides are TGCGCCAGCAGGTCGTACAGGGACCGTAACACTGAAGCTTTCTTT. Protein: CASRSYRDRNTEAFF.

The chain links TRBV11-2 to TRBJ2-7; D unresolved. Germline V gene sequence: CDR1 SGHAT, CDR2 FQNNGV. The CDR3 totals 13 residues. Trimming stripped 1 base from V and 3 bases from J, with 7 bases between. The CDR3, as DNA: TGTGCCAGCAGCTTAGGCGTCGACTACGAGCAGTACTTC. This gives the protein CASSLGVDYEQYF.